One and the same sample provided the 22 T cell receptor beta chains below, sequenced in a study of blood T cell repertoires in COVID-19. The assay was immunoSEQ multiplex PCR, and TCRdb's table has in-frame clones only and misses some. The sample includes about 130,000 clones, 65% to 85% seen only once; the top ten take 1.5% to 2%. The sample taken for sequencing was peripheral blood. Every receptor here comes from a man aged 70-80 years with acute or convalescent COVID-19.

CDR3 DNA: TGTGCCAGCAGCCCCGACAGGGGGGTGGGCTACACCTTC. It yields the protein CASSPDRGVGYTF. The J gene is TRBJ1-2, the V gene TRBV11-2; 9 bases line up with TRBD1. Germline CDR1 is SGHAT and CDR2 is FQNNGV. This CDR3 is built from 13 residues. Trimming removed 5 bases from V and 8 bases from J; junction bases left unmatched: 6.

The J gene is TRBJ1-1, the V gene TRBV29-1; 7 bases align to TRBD1. Germline CDR1 SQVTM, CDR2 ANQGSEA. The trim removed 6 bases at V and 7 bases at J, leaving 8 bases unmatched. The length of the CDR3 is 12 residues. The CDR3 loop is CSVAGTAIEAFF. The CDR3 DNA follows: TGCAGCGTCGCCGGGACAGCTATTGAAGCTTTCTTT.

The chain uses TRBV18 and TRBJ1-2; TRBD1 agrees at 7 bases. This CDR3 spans 14 amino acids. CDR1 and CDR2 (germline): KGHSH, LQKENI. The trim removed 1 base at V and 8 bases at J, leaving 7 bases unmatched. CDR3 bases: TGTGCCAGCTCACCACAGTCAGGGGGTGAAGGCTACACCTTC. It specifies CASSPQSGGEGYTF. Full variable domain (missing parts from reference TRBV18 and TRBJ1-2): NAGVMQNPRHLVRRRGQEARLRCSPMKGHSHVYWYRQLPEEGLKFMVYLQKENIIDESGMPKERFSAEFPKEGPSILRIQQVVRGDSAAYFCASSPQSGGEGYTFGSGTRLTVV.

The chain combines TRBV7-9 with TRBJ1-2; 8 bases fit TRBD1. Per germline, CDR1 SEHNR and CDR2 FQNEAQ (reference sequence). V shed 6 bases and J 5 bases; nucleotides not matched to a gene: 5. The CDR3 extends over 13 amino acids. The DNA of the CDR3 is TGTGCCAGCAGACTACAGGGGGTGTATGGCTACACCTTC. Encoded protein: CASRLQGVYGYTF.

V usage is TRBV2 and J usage is TRBJ2-3; D perhaps matches TRBD2 (6 bases). Germline lookup yields CDR1 SNHLY and CDR2 FYNNEI. V was pared by 7 bases and J by 1 base, with 12 bases between. The CDR3 contains 14 residues. In DNA form, the CDR3 reads TGTGCCAGCAACGGGGGAGGAGGCACAGATACGCAGTATTTT. It encodes CASNGGGGTDTQYF.

The chain combines TRBV2 with TRBJ1-4; tentatively, D is TRBD1 (5 bases). CDR1 and CDR2 (germline): SNHLY, FYNNEI. Trimming pared 7 bases from V and 7 bases from J, leaving 10 bases between. The CDR3 runs 12 residues. CDR3: CASKGTGEKLFF. The CDR3 bases are TGTGCCAGCAAGGGAACAGGTGAAAAACTGTTTTTT.

The chain combines TRBV28 with TRBJ1-2; 8 bases are shared with TRBD1. Germline V gene data show CDR1 as MDHEN and CDR2 as SYDVKM. Trimming took 5 bases from V and 4 from J; bases not matched to a gene: 6. The CDR3 covers 14 residues. CDR3 amino acids: CASSGGQAGYGYTF. CDR3 bases: TGTGCCAGCAGTGGGGGACAGGCTGGCTATGGCTACACCTTC.

This clone appeared once. V usage is TRBV4-1 and J usage is TRBJ2-7; D possibly corresponds to TRBD2 (6 bases). The germline V gene has CDR1 MGHRA and CDR2 YSYEKL. This CDR3 spans 15 amino acids. V lost 1 base and J lost 2, with 12 bases in between. CDR3 nucleotides: TGCGCCAGCAGCCAAGTGGAGGGTCAGACCTACGAGCAGTACTTC. Protein: CASSQVEGQTYEQYF.

The chain employs TRBV4-1 and TRBJ1-5, with 9 bases that match TRBD1. CDR1 and CDR2 from the germline V gene are MGHRA and YSYEKL. The CDR3 contains 16 residues. Trimming took 3 bases from V and 1 from J; bases not matched to a gene: 4. CDR3 in amino acids: CASSHRDRVSNQPQHF. CDR3 nucleotide sequence: TGCGCCAGCAGCCACCGGGACAGGGTCAGCAATCAGCCCCAGCATTTT.

The J gene is TRBJ2-2, the V gene TRBV6-5; 10 bases map to TRBD1. This CDR3 has 15 residues. Germline loops: CDR1 MNHEY, CDR2 SVGAGI. The V segment lost 7 bases and the J segment 6 bases; nucleotides outside the gene matches: 8. CDR3 DNA: TGTGCCAGCACCGCAGGACAGGGGGGACCCGGGGAGCTGTTTTTT. It yields the protein CASTAGQGGPGELFF.

Turning to this clone: Other nucleotide sequences from this sample produce the same CDR3. The rearrangement uses TRBV11-2 and TRBJ1-6; D possibly corresponds to TRBD1 (5 bases). Trimming cost V 6 bases and J 0 bases, with 12 bases left between them. The CDR3 extends over 16 amino acids. CDR1 SGHAT and CDR2 FQNNGV come from the germline V gene. CDR3 DNA: TGTGCCAGCAGTCAGGGCCACAGCTCCTATAATTCACCCCTCCACTTT. Encoded protein: CASSQGHSSYNSPLHF.

This clone was detected once. In DNA form, the CDR3 reads TGTGCCAGTGAATCGTCGCGGAACTATGGCTACACCTTC. Amino acid sequence: CASESSRNYGYTF. This chain joins TRBV28 and TRBJ1-2; the D is unclear. The germline CDR1 and CDR2 sequences are MDHEN and SYDVKM. With 9 bases removed from V and 2 bases from J, the gap between germline ends came to 13 bases. The CDR3 is 13 residues long.

The chain employs TRBV5-6 and TRBJ1-2, with TRBD1 as a possible D gene (6 bases). CDR3 length: 15 residues. V lost 1 base to trimming and J lost 8 bases, with 18 bases between them. The germline V gene has CDR1 SGHDT and CDR2 YYEEEE. The CDR3 nucleotides read TGTGCCAGCAGCTTGAGACCTACAGGGACGGGAGGCTACACCTTC. Its protein product is CASSLRPTGTGGYTF.

CDR3 amino acids: CASSTGSAGYGYTF. Here the CDR3 DNA reads TGTGCCAGTAGTACCGGCTCGGCGGGCTATGGCTACACCTTC. This chain uses TRBV19 with TRBJ1-2; D ambiguous. The length of the CDR3 is 14 residues. Germline loops: CDR1 LNHDA, CDR2 SQIVND (reference sequence). V was trimmed by 4 bases and J by 4 bases, leaving 13 bases between them.

The J gene is TRBJ1-1, the V gene TRBV12-3 or TRBV12-4, with D perhaps TRBD1 (6 bases). V lost 2 bases to trimming and J lost 8 bases, with 9 bases between them. The CDR3 contains 12 residues. The CDR3 loop is CASSLRTAEAFF. In nucleotides, the CDR3 is TGTGCCAGCAGTTTAAGGACAGCCGAAGCTTTCTTT.

The chain employs TRBV28 and TRBJ1-2, with D maybe TRBD1 (5 bases). The V end was cut by 2 bases, the J end by 6 bases, with 16 bases between. Germline assignment: CDR1 MDHEN and CDR2 SYDVKM. This CDR3 region has 15 residues. The CDR3 nucleotides read TGTGCCAGCAGTTTAGGGACGCCGGGGGGGGATGGCTACACCTTC. As protein: CASSLGTPGGDGYTF.

The J gene is TRBJ1-2, the V gene TRBV30, with TRBD1 as a possible D gene (6 bases). Germline-derived CDR1 and CDR2 are GTSNPN and SVGIG (reference sequence). Between the trimmed V and J ends, which lost 0 bases and 8 bases, there was a span of 13 bases. CDR3 length equals 13 residues. This CDR3 is CAWSVGGRNGYTF. DNA for the CDR3: TGTGCCTGGAGTGTAGGGGGACGTAACGGCTACACCTTC.

This clone has just one count. J is TRBJ2-2 and V is TRBV7-2; D gene uncertain. Germline V lookup: CDR1 SGHTA, CDR2 FQGNSA. This CDR3 has 15 residues. V gave up 4 bases and J gave up 6 bases, with 15 bases separating them. The CDR3 bases are TGTGCCAGCAGCTCCGGCGGAGTCGACGCCGGGGAGCTGTTTTTT. Amino acids: CASSSGGVDAGELFF.

This chain links TRBV27 with TRBJ2-7; D might be TRBD2 (5 bases). V lost 3 bases and J 3 bases, leaving 18 bases between the germline ends. Per the germline V gene, CDR1 is MNHEY and CDR2 is SMNVEV (reference sequence). This CDR3 contains 16 residues. This chain's CDR3 is CASSFIHSGRGYEQYF. The CDR3 DNA reads TGTGCCAGCAGTTTTATCCACAGCGGTCGGGGCTACGAGCAGTACTTC.

The chain combines TRBV18 with TRBJ1-1, with D perhaps matching TRBD1 (5 bases). The germline CDR1 and CDR2 sequences are KGHSH and LQKENI. The V end lost 5 bases, the J end lost 4 bases, and 11 bases lay between the germline ends. The CDR3 sequence is 13 residues long. CDR3 sequence reads: CASSTGLGTEAFF. The CDR3 DNA is TGTGCCAGCTCAACAGGTCTTGGCACTGAAGCTTTCTTT.

The chain carries TRBV5-4 and TRBJ1-2; no reliable D call. Germline values: CDR1 SGHNT, CDR2 YYREEE (reference sequence). V gave up 0 bases and J gave up 4 bases, with 4 bases separating them. The CDR3 totals 12 residues. CDR3 DNA sequence: TGTGCCAGCAGCTTGGATAGCTATGGCTACACCTTC. Translating gives CASSLDSYGYTF.

CDR3: CASSLQENTEAFF. The CDR3 region has the DNA TGTGCCAGCAGCCTACAGGAGAACACTGAAGCTTTCTTT. The V and J genes are TRBV7-9 and TRBJ1-1, with D possibly matching TRBD1 (5 bases). Germline V gene lookup returns CDR1 SEHNR and CDR2 FQNEAQ (reference sequence). This CDR3 is built from 13 residues. Trimming pared 5 bases from V and 1 base from J, leaving 8 bases between.